What follows are 32 T cell receptor beta chains derived from one specimen sequenced in a study of blood T cells in healthy people across ages. PCR was performed a second time for about 7 to 11 cycles using a sample-barcoded 5' primer and a J-beta primer mix. TCRdb passed the 5' RACE reads through MiXCR, listing each CDR3 protein once. This sample has some 900,000 distinct CDR3 sequences; roughly 43% occur once, and the top ten carry about an eighth. Sequenced sample: blood. Receptor source: a man aged 30 to 45 in good health.

This clonotype came up a few times. The chain links TRBV5-1 to TRBJ1-2; D uncertain. The CDR3 has 13 residues. V dropped 3 bases and J dropped 3 bases, with 9 bases sitting between them. Germline V gene sequence: CDR1 SGHRS, CDR2 YFSETQ. The CDR3 here is CASSSATDYGYTF. The CDR3 DNA reads TGCGCCAGCAGCTCGGCCACGGACTATGGCTACACCTTC.

The V call is TRBV6-5, the J call TRBJ1-4; D ambiguous. Germline V gives CDR1 MNHEY, CDR2 SVGAGI. The CDR3 runs to 14 residues. Trimming removed 7 bases from V and 0 bases from J, with 9 bases in between. CDR3 in DNA: TGTGCCAGCAAAAAGACGGCAACTAATGAAAAACTGTTTTTT. Translation: CASKKTATNEKLFF.

The chain links TRBV27 to TRBJ2-3; 11 nucleotides line up with TRBD1. The V gene end was trimmed by 6 bases and the J gene end by 4 bases; junction bases not matched to a gene: 9. CDR1 MNHEY and CDR2 SMNVEV come from the germline V gene (reference sequence). The CDR3 covers 16 residues. CDR3 in DNA: TGTGCCAGCAGGTGGACCCCGGGACAGGGGGCAGATACGCAGTATTTT. Its protein is CASRWTPGQGADTQYF.

The rearrangement uses TRBV7-3 and TRBJ2-5, with a tentative D call TRBD2 (5 bases). V lost 1 base to trimming and J lost 2 bases, with 20 bases between them. In germline, CDR1 is SGHTA, CDR2 FQGTGA. The CDR3 sequence is 18 residues long. As DNA, the CDR3 is TGTGCCAGCAGCTTAAGGGGAGCCAGTTATGTCGAACAAGAGACCCAGTACTTC. It translates to CASSLRGASYVEQETQYF.

With regard to this clonotype: A read error may produce the germline difference seen at one junction end. This sequence joins TRBV9 and TRBJ2-1, with D perhaps given as TRBD1 or TRBD2 (5 bases each). The CDR3 covers 17 residues. Per germline, CDR1 SGDLS and CDR2 YYNGEE. Here the CDR3 DNA reads TGTGCCAGCAGCGTAGCTCCAGCGGACAAATCCTACAGTGAGCAGTTCTTC. Its protein product is CASSVAPADKSYSEQFF.

The V gene is TRBV3-1, the J gene TRBJ2-7, with D uncertain. V was trimmed by 0 bases and J by 0 bases, leaving 9 bases between them. The CDR3 extends over 15 amino acids. Looked up from germline, CDR1 is LGHDT and CDR2 is YNNKEL (reference sequence). CDR3 residues: CASSQDGWSSYEQYF. The CDR3 nucleotides are TGTGCCAGCAGCCAAGATGGATGGAGCTCCTACGAGCAGTACTTC.

The DNA of the CDR3 is TGCAGTGCCGGGGTCAGTATATACGAGCAGTACTTC. Amino acid sequence: CSAGVSIYEQYF. The rearrangement joins TRBV20-1 to TRBJ2-7, with a weak D call TRBD2 (5 bases). Trimming removed 6 bases from V and 4 bases from J, with 13 bases in between. The germline CDR1 and CDR2 sequences are DFQATT and SNEGSKA (reference sequence). The CDR3 is 12 residues long.

This clonotype turned up a few times. V gene TRBV10-3 combines with J gene TRBJ2-7; 11 nucleotides agree with TRBD2. CDR1 is ENHRY and CDR2 is SYGVKD in the germline V gene. Germline trimming cut 6 bases from V and 5 bases from J; bases unmatched to any gene: 6. This CDR3 region has 14 residues. The CDR3 region is CAIRGTSGDNEQYF. The CDR3 DNA reads TGTGCCATCAGGGGGACTAGCGGTGACAACGAGCAGTACTTC.

This clonotype was seen more than once but under ten times. The chain joins TRBV20-1 to TRBJ2-4; D ambiguous. The germline V and J ends were trimmed by 1 base and 5 bases, with 3 bases remaining between them. Germline V lookup: CDR1 DFQATT, CDR2 SNEGSKA (reference sequence). This CDR3 spans 11 amino acids. In nucleotides, the CDR3 is TGCAGTGCTAGAGTACAAAACATTCAGTACTTC. It yields the protein CSARVQNIQYF.

In this sample, this clonotype turned up a few times. The chain joins TRBV5-1 to TRBJ1-1, with 10 bases lining up with TRBD1. Per germline, CDR1 SGHRS and CDR2 YFSETQ. This CDR3 has 14 residues. J gave up 3 bases and V 5 bases, and 4 bases lay outside the gene matches. This CDR3 is CASRAGTGDTEAFF. The DNA for the CDR3 is TGCGCCAGCAGGGCCGGGACAGGGGACACTGAAGCTTTCTTT.

This chain uses TRBV5-1 with TRBJ1-5; TRBD1 might be the D (6 bases). Germline V CDR1 and CDR2: SGHRS, YFSETQ. V was shortened by 5 bases and J by 0 bases, with 12 bases between the two germline ends. The CDR3 is made up of 15 amino acids. CDR3 in amino acids: CASRGHPYSNQPQHF. CDR3 bases: TGCGCCAGCAGGGGACACCCTTATAGCAATCAGCCCCAGCATTTT.

V and J are TRBV4-3 and TRBJ2-5; no reliable D call. Deletions cut 1 base from V and 11 bases from J, with 14 bases between. CDR3 length equals 13 residues. The germline gives CDR1 LGHNA, CDR2 YSLEER. Written as DNA, the CDR3 is TGCGCCAGCAGCCAAGGGACCGCCCGAAAGCAGTACTTC. Translated, it gives CASSQGTARKQYF.

The chain links TRBV27 to TRBJ2-1; no clear D. The V and J ends lost 5 bases and 9 bases respectively, with 11 bases between them. The CDR3 extends over 12 amino acids. Germline V lookup: CDR1 MNHEY, CDR2 SMNVEV (reference sequence). The CDR3 nucleotides read TGTGCCAGCAGTCTCCCCACCAGTGAGCAGTTCTTC. Translated: CASSLPTSEQFF.

The J gene is TRBJ2-7, the V gene TRBV19; 9 bases are a match to TRBD2. CDR1 and CDR2 from the germline V gene are LNHDA and SQIVND (reference sequence). The V and J ends lost 7 bases and 6 bases, in that order; junction bases with no gene match: 10. CDR3 length: 14 amino acids. In nucleotides, the CDR3 is TGTGCCAGTACCCCTAGCGGGGCATCCCTCGAGCAGTACTTC. Its translation is CASTPSGASLEQYF.

The rearrangement uses TRBV3-1 and TRBJ1-4; possible D gene TRBD1, 5 bases. There are 16 residues in the CDR3. Per germline, CDR1 LGHDT and CDR2 YNNKEL (reference sequence). With 0 bases removed from V and 4 bases from J, the gap between germline ends came to 12 bases. The CDR3 coding sequence is TGTGCCAGCAGCCAAGAACAAGGGACGTTTAATGAAAAACTGTTTTTT. Its protein is CASSQEQGTFNEKLFF.

CDR3 residues: CASSPRDRVGADTQYF. In DNA form, the CDR3 reads TGTGCCAGCAGTCCCCGGGACAGGGTCGGCGCAGATACGCAGTATTTT. The chain joins TRBV27 to TRBJ2-3, with 9 bases identical to TRBD1. J gave up 4 bases and V 5 bases, and 10 bases lay outside the gene matches. Germline lookup yields CDR1 MNHEY and CDR2 SMNVEV (reference sequence). CDR3 length: 16 residues.

The chain joins TRBV20-1 to TRBJ1-1; 7 bases fit TRBD1. V lost 6 bases to trimming and J lost 6 bases; unmatched junction nucleotides: 13. The CDR3 is made up of 14 amino acids. Per germline, CDR1 DFQATT and CDR2 SNEGSKA (reference sequence). The CDR3 loop reads CSAVLPGGGPEAFF. In DNA form, the CDR3 reads TGCAGTGCCGTCTTGCCGGGAGGGGGCCCTGAAGCTTTCTTT.

This clonotype was detected a few times. The rearrangement links TRBV7-9 to TRBJ2-3, with D possibly being TRBD2 (7 bases). This CDR3 spans 16 amino acids. The V gene lost 5 bases and the J gene lost 1 base, with 16 bases spanning the gap. The germline gives CDR1 SEHNR, CDR2 FQNEAQ (reference sequence). The CDR3 loop is CASSHPGGKGTDTQYF. The CDR3 DNA reads as TGTGCCAGCAGCCATCCGGGGGGCAAGGGCACAGATACGCAGTATTTT.

The chain joins TRBV20-1 to TRBJ1-6, with D possibly TRBD1 on 5 matching bases. The CDR3 extends over 16 amino acids. CDR1 is DFQATT and CDR2 is SNEGSKA in the germline V gene (reference sequence). V shed 2 bases and J shed 0 bases, with 11 bases lying between them. Written as DNA, the CDR3 is TGCAGTGCTAGATCTACGACAGACTCCTATAATTCACCCCTCCACTTT. Translated: CSARSTTDSYNSPLHF.

The rearrangement uses TRBV21-1 and TRBJ2-3; the DNA was not compared with TRBD2, the D call given in the table. TRBV21-1 is a listed pseudogene. CDR3 length: 16 residues. The CDR3 reads CASSKGGTAFPYTQYF. The CDR3 DNA follows: TGTGCCAGCAGCAAAGGTGGGACTGCCTTCCCCTATACGCAGTATTTT.

The gene calls are TRBV7-9 and TRBJ1-4; D remains unclear. The V gene lost 2 bases and the J gene lost 6 bases, with 16 bases spanning the gap. Germline V gene data show CDR1 as SEHNR and CDR2 as FQNEAQ (reference sequence). The CDR3 totals 16 residues. The CDR3 protein is CASSLIVGNVDEKLFF. The CDR3 nucleotides read TGTGCCAGCAGCTTAATCGTCGGGAATGTGGATGAAAAACTGTTTTTT.

The sample holds many counts of this clonotype. This sequence joins TRBV11-3 and TRBJ1-2; TRBD1 matches at 9 bases. Germline V lookup: CDR1 SGHNT, CDR2 YENEEA. This CDR3 is 16 amino acids long. V lost 5 bases, J lost 7 bases, and 14 bases stayed unmatched. The CDR3 DNA follows: TGTGCCAGCAGCCGGACAGGGGTGTCATTACAAGGTGGCTACACCTTC. It specifies CASSRTGVSLQGGYTF.

V usage is TRBV7-2 and J usage is TRBJ1-5; 9 bases align to TRBD1. V lost 1 base and J lost 7; bases outside the gene matches: 5. This CDR3 comprises 15 residues. Germline V gives CDR1 SGHTA, CDR2 FQGNSA. Here the CDR3 reads CASSLGTGVQQPQHF. The CDR3 bases are TGTGCCAGCAGCTTAGGGACAGGGGTTCAGCAGCCCCAGCATTTT.

J is TRBJ2-7 and V is TRBV5-1; TRBD1 matches at 7 bases. This CDR3 spans 15 amino acids. Germline CDR1 SGHRS, CDR2 YFSETQ. The J segment lost 1 base and the V segment lost 4 bases, leaving 8 bases of the junction unmatched. CDR3 nucleotides: TGCGCCAGCAGCACCGGACAGGCCCTATCCTACGAGCAGTACTTC. This translates into CASSTGQALSYEQYF.

This clonotype has more than one count but fewer than ten. This chain connects TRBV7-2 to TRBJ1-4, with D tentatively TRBD1 (5 bases). The ends were cut back, 2 bases at V and 8 bases at J, with 9 bases in the middle. CDR3 size: 13 residues. Germline V gives CDR1 SGHTA, CDR2 FQGNSA. The CDR3 reads CASSLTGEEKLFF. The CDR3 DNA reads as TGTGCCAGCAGCTTAACAGGTGAAGAAAAACTGTTTTTT.

This sequence joins TRBV20-1 and TRBJ2-5; 10 bases line up with TRBD2. J gave up 6 bases and V 0 bases, and 7 bases lay outside the gene matches. The length of the CDR3 is 15 residues. Germline V gene sequence: CDR1 DFQATT, CDR2 SNEGSKA (reference sequence). The CDR3 here is CSARDPASGGKTQYF. In DNA, the CDR3 is TGCAGTGCTAGAGATCCGGCTAGCGGGGGAAAGACCCAGTACTTC.

Details on this clonotype: Sequence at one end of the junction differs from germline and may be a read error. V usage is TRBV12-3 or TRBV12-4 and J usage is TRBJ1-5, with D hard to call. The CDR3 has 14 residues. The CDR3 loop reads CAGSFRRTNQPQHF. In DNA, the CDR3 is TGTGCCGGCAGTTTTCGGCGGACCAATCAGCCCCAGCATTTT.

The J gene is TRBJ2-7, the V gene TRBV30; no reliable D call. Near its end, the DNA agrees better with TRBJ2-4, so the J call may be wrong. The CDR3 covers 13 residues. Germline-derived CDR1 and CDR2 are GTSNPN and SVGIG (reference sequence). The DNA of the CDR3 is TGTGCCTGGAGTGTAAAGAGTCAAACCATTCAGTACTTC. It specifies CAWSVKSQTIQYF.

The rearrangement joins TRBV12-3 or TRBV12-4 to TRBJ1-2; perhaps TRBD1 as D (6 bases). Trimming stripped 6 bases from V and 2 bases from J, with 16 bases between. This CDR3 comprises 15 residues. For the CDR3, the DNA is TGTGCCAGCAGCCGGGGGGGGCCGATGAACTATGGCTACACCTTC. Translated: CASSRGGPMNYGYTF.

This clonotype was observed at least ten times. The V gene is TRBV29-1, the J gene TRBJ2-5; perhaps TRBD1 as D (6 bases). CDR3 length: 12 amino acids. Per germline, CDR1 SQVTM and CDR2 ANQGSEA. The germline V and J ends were trimmed by 4 bases and 5 bases, with 11 bases remaining between them. The CDR3 DNA is TGCAGCGTTGTAACAGGGCAGGAGACCCAGTACTTC. Amino acids: CSVVTGQETQYF. Complete variable domain (other parts from reference TRBV29-1 and TRBJ2-5): SAVISQKPSRDICQRGTSLTIQCQVDSQVTMMFWYRQQPGQSLTLIATANQGSEATYESGFVIDKFPISRPNLTFSTLTVSNMSPEDSSIYLCSVVTGQETQYFGPGTRLLVL.

In this sample, this clonotype turned up a few times. V gene TRBV7-6 combines with J gene TRBJ2-7, with D perhaps TRBD1 (6 bases). The CDR3 extends over 16 amino acids. The V gene's germline CDR1 is SGHVS and CDR2 FNYEAQ. The germline V and J ends were trimmed by 2 bases and 2 bases, with 16 bases remaining between them. The CDR3 here is CASSLSGTNPAYEQYF. For the CDR3, the DNA is TGTGCCAGCAGCTTATCCGGGACAAATCCCGCCTACGAGCAGTACTTC.

This clonotype was observed a few times. J is TRBJ2-7 and V is TRBV14, with D possibly being TRBD1 (5 bases). CDR1 is SGHDN, CDR2 FVKESK, per germline. The CDR3 runs 15 residues. V gave up 1 base and J gave up 2 bases, with 12 bases separating them. CDR3 sequence reads: CASSQGDAGPYEQYF. The CDR3 nucleotides read TGTGCCAGCAGCCAAGGGGATGCAGGGCCCTACGAGCAGTACTTC.